What follows are 10 T cell receptor beta chains derived from one specimen sequenced in a study of cytomegalovirus exposure and HLA in healthy donors (dated by TCRdb to the late 2010s). Libraries were built with the immunoSEQ multiplex PCR assay. For the multiplex PCR, a mixture combining 60 forward primers for TCR Vbeta segments and 13 reverse primers for TCR Jbeta segments was used. TCRdb provides this immuneACCESS table in a form limited to in-frame rearrangements. Some clones are lacking; in checked studies, under half of them reflect an unresolved V gene, and why the rest are absent is not known. The sample includes some 150,000 clones, with 64% observed a single time. The top ten clones comprise about 3% of the sample. The sample comprised PBMCs. These receptors were collected from a woman aged 25 to 45 in good health and CMV-seropositive.

This clone has more than one count but fewer than ten. The V and J genes are TRBV27 and TRBJ1-5, with a weak D call TRBD1 (5 bases). This CDR3 comprises 14 residues. Trimming took off 4 bases at V and 3 bases at J, with 10 bases between the two ends. Germline loops: CDR1 MNHEY, CDR2 SMNVEV (reference sequence). The CDR3 DNA is TGTGCCAGCAGTTCAGGGACTCCCAATCAGCCCCAGCATTTT. Protein sequence: CASSSGTPNQPQHF.

V and J are TRBV6-5 and TRBJ1-3; unclear D gene. CDR1 is MNHEY and CDR2 is SVGAGI in the germline V gene. The length of the CDR3 is 14 residues. V was trimmed by 4 bases and J by 0 bases, leaving 7 bases between them. The CDR3 DNA reads TGTGCCAGCAGTTCGTCCTTCTCTGGAAACACCATATATTTT. This encodes CASSSSFSGNTIYF.

This chain links TRBV2 with TRBJ1-1; D remains ambiguous. CDR1 is SNHLY and CDR2 is FYNNEI in the germline V gene. CDR3 length: 16 amino acids. With 3 bases removed from V and 9 bases from J, the gap between germline ends came to 23 bases. Here the CDR3 DNA reads TGTGCCAGCAGTGATGGGGTGACTAAAAGCCCGTTTAAAGCTTTCTTT. Its translation: CASSDGVTKSPFKAFF.

The chain employs TRBV5-1 and TRBJ2-3, with a weak D call TRBD1 (6 bases). CDR3 length: 15 amino acids. Trimming removed 0 bases from V and 5 bases from J, with 13 bases in between. Germline CDR1 is SGHRS and CDR2 is YFSETQ. CDR3: CASSLGRQGIDTQYF. The CDR3 region has the DNA TGCGCCAGCAGCTTGGGTAGGCAGGGGATAGATACGCAGTATTTT.

This clone was picked up a small number of times. The J gene is TRBJ2-4, the V gene TRBV19, with D possibly TRBD1 on 5 matching bases. Trimming cost V 10 bases and J 3 bases, with 13 bases left between them. This CDR3 has 13 residues. Germline values: CDR1 LNHDA, CDR2 SQIVND (reference sequence). Here the CDR3 reads CATHDSFKNIQYF. The CDR3, as DNA: TGTGCCACCCACGACAGCTTCAAAAACATTCAGTACTTC.

In this sample, this clone is medium-sized. The V gene is TRBV28, the J gene TRBJ1-5; the D gene is possibly TRBD1 (5 bases). The CDR3 extends over 14 amino acids. The V end lost 2 bases, the J end lost 6 bases, and 11 bases lay between the germline ends. Looked up from germline, CDR1 is MDHEN and CDR2 is SYDVKM. The CDR3 loop is CASSLQGEGQPQHF. CDR3 DNA sequence: TGTGCCAGCAGTTTACAGGGCGAAGGTCAGCCCCAGCATTTT.

The V and J genes are TRBV11-3 and TRBJ2-1; no firm D call. CDR3 size: 12 residues. V lost 5 bases and J lost 4, with 6 bases in between. CDR1 is SGHNT and CDR2 is YENEEA in the germline V gene. In DNA, the CDR3 is TGTGCCAGCAGCAATAGTTACAATGAGCAGTTCTTC. It codes for CASSNSYNEQFF.

The chain couples TRBV4-2 to TRBJ2-1, with 7 bases that match TRBD2. Trimming removed 1 base from V and 1 base from J; junction bases left unmatched: 7. This CDR3 is 17 amino acids long. The germline gives CDR1 LGHNA, CDR2 YNFKEQ. In DNA form, the CDR3 reads TGTGCCAGCAGCCAAGTTTTGCGGGAGTGGTCCTACAATGAGCAGTTCTTC. Translating gives CASSQVLREWSYNEQFF.

The gene calls are TRBV20-1 and TRBJ2-5; weak D call: TRBD1 (5 bases). From germline, CDR1 is DFQATT and CDR2 SNEGSKA (reference sequence). With 5 bases removed from V and 5 bases from J, the gap between germline ends came to 9 bases. This CDR3 contains 11 residues. The CDR3 bases are TGCAGTGCTTACAGGCCCGAGACCCAGTACTTC. Its translation: CSAYRPETQYF.

In DNA form, the CDR3 reads TGCGCCAGCAGGCAGAGAGGAAGAGGGTATGGCTACACCTTC. Its protein is CASRQRGRGYGYTF. The chain employs TRBV5-1 and TRBJ1-2, with D uncertain. Germline V gene sequence: CDR1 SGHRS, CDR2 YFSETQ. The CDR3 sequence is 14 residues long. V lost 5 bases and J lost 5, with 16 bases in between.